This entry concerns a single TCR beta chain. The data are from a study of blood T cell repertoires in COVID-19. The wider study: PBMCs, B-cell-depleted T cells, or T cells provided the cDNA or gDNA that made up the material.

Per the original data handling: Reference gene primer amplification yielded estimated nucleated cell counts. Profiled with immunoSEQ multiplex PCR; TCRdb holds only in-frame clones, not every one. V, J and clone size derive from that table, while D and trimming were established from the DNA sequence. Of 200,000 or so clones listed, roughly 80% are singletons. CDR1 and CDR2 from the germline V gene are MNHEY and SVGEGT. The junction had 14 bases not matched to a gene; V was cut back by 5 bases and J by 3 bases. The CDR3 contains 17 residues. This TCR was recovered from a woman aged 30 to 39 with acute or convalescent COVID-19. The rearrangement uses TRBV6-2 or TRBV6-3 and TRBJ2-5, with 8 bases fitting TRBD2. The sequenced sample was peripheral blood. In nucleotides, the CDR3 is TGTGCCAGCAGTGCGGGGGGTTGGATTTCGACCAAAGAGACCCAGTACTTC. This codes for CASSAGGWISTKETQYF.